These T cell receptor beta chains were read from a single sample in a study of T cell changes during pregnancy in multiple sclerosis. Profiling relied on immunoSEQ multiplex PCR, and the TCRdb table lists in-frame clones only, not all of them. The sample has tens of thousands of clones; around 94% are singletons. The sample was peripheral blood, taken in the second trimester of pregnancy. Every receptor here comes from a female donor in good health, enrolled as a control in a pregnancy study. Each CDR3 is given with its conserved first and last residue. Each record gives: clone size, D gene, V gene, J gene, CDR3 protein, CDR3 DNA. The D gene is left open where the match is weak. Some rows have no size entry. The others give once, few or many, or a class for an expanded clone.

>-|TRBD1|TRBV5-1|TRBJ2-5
CASSLAGAGGAETQYF
TGCGCCAGCAGCTTGGCCGGCGCAGGGGGCGCGGAGACCCAGTACTTC
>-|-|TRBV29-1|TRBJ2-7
CSVEVRGTYEQYF
TGCAGCGTTGAGGTGCGCGGGACCTACGAGCAGTACTTC
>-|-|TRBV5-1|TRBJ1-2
CASSYGLGVGYGYTF
TGCGCCAGCAGCTATGGACTAGGGGTCGGCTATGGCTACACCTTC
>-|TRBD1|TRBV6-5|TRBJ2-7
CASAQGAGPYEQYF
TGTGCCAGCGCCCAGGGGGCCGGACCCTACGAGCAGTACTTC
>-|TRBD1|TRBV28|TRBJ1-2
CASNIPGTGKGYTF
TGTGCCAGCAACATACCCGGGACAGGGAAGGGCTACACCTTC
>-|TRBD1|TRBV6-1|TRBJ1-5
CASSEGTGGNQPQHF
TGTGCCAGCAGTGAAGGGACAGGGGGCAATCAGCCCCAGCATTTT
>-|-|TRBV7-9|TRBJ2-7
CASSLVATSYEQYF
TGTGCCAGCAGCTTGGTGGCGACAAGCTACGAGCAGTACTTC
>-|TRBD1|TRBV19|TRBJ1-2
CASSPRTGVGGYTF
TGTGCCAGTAGTCCTCGGACAGGGGTAGGTGGCTACACCTTC
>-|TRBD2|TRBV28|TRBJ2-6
CASSLPGGTGANVLTF
TGTGCCAGCAGTTTACCGGGAGGGACTGGGGCCAACGTCCTGACTTTC
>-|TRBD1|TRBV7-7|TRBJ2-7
CASSPGQAYSYEQYF
TGTGCTAGCAGCCCCGGACAGGCGTACTCCTACGAGCAGTACTTC
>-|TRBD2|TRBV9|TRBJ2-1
CASSLRLGTSGSMDNEQFF
TGTGCCAGCAGTCTTAGATTAGGGACTAGCGGGAGTATGGACAATGAGCAGTTCTTC
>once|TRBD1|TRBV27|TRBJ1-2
CASSSGQVYGYTF
TGTGCCAGCAGTTCGGGACAGGTCTATGGCTACACCTTC
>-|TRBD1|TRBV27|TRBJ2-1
CASSLSTGGSYNEQFF
TGTGCCAGCAGTTTGTCGACAGGGGGCTCCTACAATGAGCAGTTCTTC
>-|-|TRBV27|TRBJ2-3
CASSLIRAADTQYF
TGTGCCAGCAGTTTAATCAGGGCGGCCGATACGCAGTATTTT
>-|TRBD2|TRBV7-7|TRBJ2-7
CASSVGVAGGEQYF
TGTGCTAGCAGCGTAGGTGTAGCGGGGGGCGAGCAGTACTTC
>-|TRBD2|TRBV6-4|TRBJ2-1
CASSDSASGRLTFF
TGTGCCAGCAGTGACTCGGCTAGCGGGAGGTTGACGTTCTTC
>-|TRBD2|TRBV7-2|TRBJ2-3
CASSLTGLAGGDTQYF
TGTGCCAGCAGCCTAACAGGACTAGCGGGAGGAGATACGCAGTATTTT
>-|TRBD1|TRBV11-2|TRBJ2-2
CASSPQADRANTGELFF
TGTGCCAGCAGCCCACAAGCAGACAGGGCCAACACCGGGGAGCTGTTTTTT
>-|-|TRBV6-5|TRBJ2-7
CASSVGGYEQYF
TGTGCCAGCTCCGTGGGGGGCTACGAGCAGTACTTC
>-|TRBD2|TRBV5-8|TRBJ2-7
CASSLSGRASEQYF
TGTGCCAGCAGCCTGAGCGGGAGGGCCAGCGAGCAGTACTTC
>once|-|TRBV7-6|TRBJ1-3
CASSSPRQRGNTIYF
TGTGCCAGCAGCTCCCCCCGGCAGAGGGGAAACACCATATATTTT
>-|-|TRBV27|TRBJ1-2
CASSLGPGTTNYGYTF
TGTGCCAGCAGTTTGGGACCCGGGACAACTAACTATGGCTACACCTTC
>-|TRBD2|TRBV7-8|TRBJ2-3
CASSLGRGRGTDTQYF
TGTGCCAGCAGCTTAGGTCGCGGGAGGGGCACAGATACGCAGTATTTT
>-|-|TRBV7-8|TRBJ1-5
CASSFVGPQGNQPQHF
TGTGCCAGCAGCTTTGTGGGACCTCAGGGGAATCAGCCCCAGCATTTT
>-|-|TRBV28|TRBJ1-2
CASSLGLTYGYTF
TGTGCCAGCAGTTTAGGGCTGACCTATGGCTACACCTTC
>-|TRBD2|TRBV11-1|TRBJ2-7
CASSSTGLAGDEQYF
TGTGCCAGCAGCTCCACAGGACTAGCGGGAGACGAGCAGTACTTC
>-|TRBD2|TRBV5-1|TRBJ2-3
CASSLARGVTDTQYF
TGCGCCAGCAGCTTGGCTCGGGGGGTGACAGATACGCAGTATTTT
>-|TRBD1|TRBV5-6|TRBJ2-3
CASSSGTGITDTQYF
TGTGCCAGCAGCTCCGGGACAGGGATAACAGATACGCAGTATTTT
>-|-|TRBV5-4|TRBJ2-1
CASSLPQGNEQFF
TGTGCCAGCAGCTTACCCCAGGGAAATGAGCAGTTCTTC
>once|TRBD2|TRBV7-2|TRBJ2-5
CASSLVGSGRSETQYF
TGTGCCAGCAGCTTAGTTGGTAGCGGGAGATCGGAGACCCAGTACTTC
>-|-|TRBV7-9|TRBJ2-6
CASSFPNPSGANVLTF
TGTGCCAGCAGCTTCCCTAATCCCTCTGGGGCCAACGTCCTGACTTTC
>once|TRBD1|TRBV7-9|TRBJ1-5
CASSPPGTENSQPQHF
TGTGCCAGCAGCCCCCCCGGGACAGAAAATAGTCAGCCCCAGCATTTT
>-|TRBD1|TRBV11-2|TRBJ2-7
CASSLAGTVLYEQYF
TGTGCCAGCAGCTTAGCGGGGACAGTACTCTACGAGCAGTACTTC
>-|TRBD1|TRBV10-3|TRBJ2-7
CATQTGDYEQYF
TGTGCCACCCAGACAGGGGACTACGAGCAGTACTTC
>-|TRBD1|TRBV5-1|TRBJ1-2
CASSVSGTGGESYTF
TGCGCCAGCAGCGTGTCCGGGACAGGGGGCGAGAGCTACACCTTC
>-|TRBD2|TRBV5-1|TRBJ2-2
CASSSRGTSGSGELFF
TGCGCCAGCAGCTCACGAGGGACTAGCGGGAGCGGGGAGCTGTTTTTT
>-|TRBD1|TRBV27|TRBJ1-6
CASSFLDRGLSYNSPLHF
TGTGCCAGCAGTTTCCTCGACAGGGGGCTATCCTATAATTCACCCCTCCACTTT
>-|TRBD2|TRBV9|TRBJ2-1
CASARLAGVDNEQFF
TGTGCCAGCGCCCGACTAGCGGGAGTCGACAATGAGCAGTTCTTC
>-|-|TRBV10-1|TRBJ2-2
CASSRRGVNTGELFF
TGCGCCAGCAGTCGTCGCGGAGTGAACACCGGGGAGCTGTTTTTT
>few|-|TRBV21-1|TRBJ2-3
CASSPRGTGGGDTQYF
TGTGCCAGCAGCCCCCGGGGGACAGGGGGGGGCGATACGCAGTATTTT
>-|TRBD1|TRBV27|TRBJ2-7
CASSLSGDRVGEQYF
TGTGCCAGCAGTTTATCAGGGGACAGGGTAGGAGAGCAGTACTTC
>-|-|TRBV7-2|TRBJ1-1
CASSLLTGGTEAFF
TGTGCCAGCAGCCTGCTGACAGGCGGGACTGAAGCTTTCTTT
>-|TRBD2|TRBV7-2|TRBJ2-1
CASSLGLAGSHNEQFF
TGTGCCAGCAGCTTAGGGCTAGCGGGGTCCCACAATGAGCAGTTCTTC
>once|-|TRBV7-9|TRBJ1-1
CASSLDSRGSTEAFF
TGTGCCAGCAGCTTAGATTCTAGGGGATCAACTGAAGCTTTCTTT
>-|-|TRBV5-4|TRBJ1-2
CASLLTGTNYGYTF
TGTGCCAGCCTACTTACAGGGACAAACTATGGCTACACCTTC
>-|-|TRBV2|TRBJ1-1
CASSQGGNTEAFF
TGTGCCAGCAGCCAGGGAGGGAACACTGAAGCTTTCTTT
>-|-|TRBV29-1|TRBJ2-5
CSVETRASQQETQYF
TGCAGCGTTGAAACGAGGGCGTCACAACAAGAGACCCAGTACTTC
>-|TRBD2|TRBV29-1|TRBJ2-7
CSVESQGLIKQYF
TGCAGCGTTGAAAGTCAGGGACTAATAAAGCAGTACTTC
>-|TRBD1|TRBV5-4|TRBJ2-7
CASSPREQGAGEQYF
TGTGCCAGCAGCCCGAGGGAGCAGGGGGCAGGCGAGCAGTACTTC
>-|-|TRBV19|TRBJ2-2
CASSSAYGRNTGELFF
TGTGCCAGTAGCTCGGCCTATGGGCGCAACACCGGGGAGCTGTTTTTT